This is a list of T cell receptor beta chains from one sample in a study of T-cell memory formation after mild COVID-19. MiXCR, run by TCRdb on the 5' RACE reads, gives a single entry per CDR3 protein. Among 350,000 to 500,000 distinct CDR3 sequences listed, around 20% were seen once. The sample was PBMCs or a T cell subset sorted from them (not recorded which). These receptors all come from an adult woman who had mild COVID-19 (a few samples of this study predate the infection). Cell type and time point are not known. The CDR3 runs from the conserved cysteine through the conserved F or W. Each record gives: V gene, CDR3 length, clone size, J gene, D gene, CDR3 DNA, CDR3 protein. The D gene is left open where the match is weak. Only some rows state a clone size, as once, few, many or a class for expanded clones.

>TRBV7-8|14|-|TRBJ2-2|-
TGTGCCAGCAGCTTAGGACACTACACCGGGGAGCTGTTTTTT
CASSLGHYTGELFF
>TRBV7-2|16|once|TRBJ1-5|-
TGTGCCAGCAGCCCGAGGGGACCAGGGAGCAATCAGCCCCAGCATTTT
CASSPRGPGSNQPQHF
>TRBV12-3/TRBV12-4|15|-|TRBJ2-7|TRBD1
TGTGCCAGCAGTTTATGGGCAGGGGGCTTCTACGAGCAGTACTTC
CASSLWAGGFYEQYF
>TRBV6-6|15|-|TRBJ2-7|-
TGTGCCAGCAGTTATGGTGGGACCATAGGTTTGGAGCAGTACTTC
CASSYGGTIGLEQYF
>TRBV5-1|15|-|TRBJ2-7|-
TGCGCCAGCAGCTTGGTCTCCGGGGGAGTTCACGAGCAGTACTTC
CASSLVSGGVHEQYF
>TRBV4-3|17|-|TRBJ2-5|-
TGCGCCAGCAGCCAAGAAGTCGAGGCAGGGCCGGTGGGGACCCAGTACTTC
CASSQEVEAGPVGTQYF
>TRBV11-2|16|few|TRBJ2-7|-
TGTGCCAGCAGTAGAACGAGAGTTGACAGGTCCTACGAGCAGTACTTC
CASSRTRVDRSYEQYF
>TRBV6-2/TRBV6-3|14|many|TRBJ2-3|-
TGTGCCAGCAGTTGGAACAGGGTTGCAGATACGCAGTATTTT
CASSWNRVADTQYF
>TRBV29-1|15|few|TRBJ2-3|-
TGCAGCGTTGAAGATCTAGTAGAGGGCGCAGATACGCAGTATTTT
CSVEDLVEGADTQYF
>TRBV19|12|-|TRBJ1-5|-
TGTGCCAGTAGTATGAATTATCAGCCCCAGCATTTT
CASSMNYQPQHF
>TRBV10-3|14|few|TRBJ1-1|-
TGTGCCATCAGCCCGACAGGATCCGACACTGAAGCTTTCTTT
CAISPTGSDTEAFF
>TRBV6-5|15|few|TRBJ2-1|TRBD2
TGTGCCAGCAGACTAGCGCGCCAATCCTACAATGAGCAGTTCTTC
CASRLARQSYNEQFF
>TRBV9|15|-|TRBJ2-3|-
TGTGCCAGCAGCCCGATGGGCGGGGAAACAGATACGCAGTATTTT
CASSPMGGETDTQYF
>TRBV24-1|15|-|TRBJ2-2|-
TGTGCCACCAGTGAAGAAATCCCTAGGACCGGGGAGCTGTTTTTT
CATSEEIPRTGELFF
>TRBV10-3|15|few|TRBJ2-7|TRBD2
TGTGCCATCAGGACCGGGACTAGCACCGCCTACGAGCAGTACTTC
CAIRTGTSTAYEQYF
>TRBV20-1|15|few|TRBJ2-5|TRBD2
TGCAGTGCTAACCGAGCGGGATGGGCGTGGGAGACCCAGTACTTC
CSANRAGWAWETQYF
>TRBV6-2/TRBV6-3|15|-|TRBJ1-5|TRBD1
TGTGCCAGCAGTTCTGACAGGGGGGTCAATCAGCCCCAGCATTTT
CASSSDRGVNQPQHF
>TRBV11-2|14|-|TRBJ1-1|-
TGTGCCAGCAGCTTGCAGGCGCAGGGGACTGAAGCTTTCTTT
CASSLQAQGTEAFF
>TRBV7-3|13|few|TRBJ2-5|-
TGTGCCAGCAGCTCCGCCGGGCAAGAGACCCAGTACTTC
CASSSAGQETQYF
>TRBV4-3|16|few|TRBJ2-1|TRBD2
TGCGCCAGCAGCCAAGGATTCGGGAGGGCATACAATGAGCAGTTCTTC
CASSQGFGRAYNEQFF
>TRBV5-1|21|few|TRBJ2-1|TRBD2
TGCGCCAGCAGCCCAAGCCCTTCCGCCCGGGGTAGCGGGGTCTCTTACAATGAGCAGTTCTTC
CASSPSPSARGSGVSYNEQFF
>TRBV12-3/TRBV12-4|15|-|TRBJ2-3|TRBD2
TGTGCCAGCAGTGGACTAGCGGGGCCGGGAGATACGCAGTATTTT
CASSGLAGPGDTQYF
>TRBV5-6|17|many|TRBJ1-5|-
TGTGCCAGCAGCTTGGGGCCGCGAGGGCATAGCAATCAGCCCCAGCATTTT
CASSLGPRGHSNQPQHF
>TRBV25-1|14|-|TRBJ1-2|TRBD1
TGTGCCAGCAGTGAATCGACAGGGGGTGATGGCTACACCTTC
CASSESTGGDGYTF
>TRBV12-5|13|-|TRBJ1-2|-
TGTGCTAGTGGACGGGACACTAACTATGGCTACACCTTC
CASGRDTNYGYTF
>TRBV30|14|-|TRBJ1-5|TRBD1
TGTGCCTTCTCCGGGACAGGACTCAATCAGCCCCAGCATTTT
CAFSGTGLNQPQHF
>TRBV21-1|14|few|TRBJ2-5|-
TGTGCCAGCGGTCCTAGCGGGTGCGGGCGGACCCAGTACTTC
CASGPSGCGRTQYF
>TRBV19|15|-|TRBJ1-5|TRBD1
TGTGCCAGTAGTAATAACAGGGGTGGCAATCAGCCCCAGCATTTT
CASSNNRGGNQPQHF
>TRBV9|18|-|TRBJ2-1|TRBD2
TGTGCCAGCAGCGGCGGGACTAGCGTCCAACGTTCCTACAATGAGCAGTTCTTC
CASSGGTSVQRSYNEQFF
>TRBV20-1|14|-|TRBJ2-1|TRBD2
TGCAGTGCTAGAGTGCACGGGAGGGTCTTTGAGCAGTTCTTC
CSARVHGRVFEQFF
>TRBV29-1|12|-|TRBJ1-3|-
TGCAGCGCCACACAGCTGGGAAACACCATATATTTT
CSATQLGNTIYF
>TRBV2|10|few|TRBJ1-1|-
TGTGCCAGCAGGGTAATAAAAGCTTTCTTT
CASRVIKAFF
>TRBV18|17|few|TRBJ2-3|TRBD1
TGTGCCAGCTCCTCGGAGACCGGACAGGGCCTTAGCGATACGCAGTATTTT
CASSSETGQGLSDTQYF
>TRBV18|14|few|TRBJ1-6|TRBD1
TGTGCCAGCTCACCGGACAGGGATCGTTCACCCCTCCACTTT
CASSPDRDRSPLHF
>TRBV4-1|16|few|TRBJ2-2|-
TGCGCCAGCAGCCGCCAACAGGGTCGGGACACCGGGGAGCTGTTTTTT
CASSRQQGRDTGELFF
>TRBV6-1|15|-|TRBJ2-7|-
TGTGCCAGCAGCAAAAGGTCCAGGGAGGTCTCCGAGCAGTACTTC
CASSKRSREVSEQYF
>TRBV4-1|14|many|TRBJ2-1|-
TGCGCCAGCAGCCAATTTAGGGAAACGGGTGGGCAGTTCTTC
CASSQFRETGGQFF
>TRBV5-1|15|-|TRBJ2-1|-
TGCGCCAGCAGCTTGGGGGTGGGACGGGACCCCAAGCAGTTCTTC
CASSLGVGRDPKQFF
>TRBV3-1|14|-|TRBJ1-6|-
TGTGCCAGCAGCCCCGTTTACTTCGGGGAGGCCCTCCACTTT
CASSPVYFGEALHF
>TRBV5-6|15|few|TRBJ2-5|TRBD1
TGTGCCAGCAGCTTGGTACAGGGGGCCCAAGAGACCCAGTACTTC
CASSLVQGAQETQYF
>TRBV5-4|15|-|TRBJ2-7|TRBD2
TGTGCCAGCAGCACCCTGCGGGGGGCAGTCTACGAGCAGTACTTC
CASSTLRGAVYEQYF
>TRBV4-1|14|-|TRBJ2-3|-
TGCGCCACCAGTCAGGCGGGGAGCACAGATACGCAGTATTTT
CATSQAGSTDTQYF
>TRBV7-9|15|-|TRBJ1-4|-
TGTGCCAGCAGCTCCGGTGCGGGGAGGGATGAAAAACTGTTTTTT
CASSSGAGRDEKLFF